What follows are 14 T cell receptor beta chains derived from one specimen sequenced in a study of CD8 T cells in ankylosing spondylitis. TCRdb fed the 5' RACE reads into MiXCR, producing one record per CDR3 protein. The table shows 300,000 to 350,000 distinct CDR3 sequences, with around 20% occurring only once. What was sequenced was blood, either unsorted or a sorted T cell fraction (not recorded which). The source of these receptors is a female donor with ankylosing spondylitis or in good health (not recorded which).

This clonotype has a handful of counts. The genes are TRBV6-5 and TRBJ1-5; TRBD1 might be the D (5 bases). The CDR3 is 14 amino acids. Trimming took off 4 bases at V and 5 bases at J, with 12 bases between the two ends. The germline gives CDR1 MNHEY, CDR2 SVGAGI. This CDR3 is CASSFRREYQPQHF. The DNA for the CDR3 is TGTGCCAGCAGTTTCCGCAGGGAATATCAGCCCCAGCATTTT.

A few counts support this clonotype. This chain connects TRBV20-1 to TRBJ1-5, with TRBD1 matching 8 bases. Germline V gives CDR1 DFQATT, CDR2 SNEGSKA (reference sequence). The junction had 12 bases not matched to a gene; V was cut back by 6 bases and J by 2 bases. The length of the CDR3 is 16 residues. The CDR3, as DNA: TGCAGTGCCCTACCCCCAGGACAGGGAGGCAATCAGCCCCAGCATTTT. Translation: CSALPPGQGGNQPQHF.

As concerns this clonotype: Compared with germline, one end of the junction differs, possibly owing to a read error. The V call is TRBV5-1, the J call TRBJ2-3; the match to TRBD1 covers 7 bases. The CDR3 is 19 amino acids. Germline CDR1 is SGHRS and CDR2 is YFSETQ. The CDR3: CASSTTDRVSRYGTNTQYF. DNA of the CDR3: TGCGCCAGCAGCACAACTGACAGGGTTTCTAGGTATGGCACAAATACGCAGTATTTT.

The rearrangement joins TRBV20-1 to TRBJ2-1, with 7 bases fitting TRBD1. J was trimmed by 5 bases and V by 6 bases; bases with no gene match: 10. Germline-derived CDR1 and CDR2 are DFQATT and SNEGSKA (reference sequence). The CDR3 sequence is 14 residues long. The CDR3 DNA sequence: TGCAGTGCATCGAGGGGACAGTTCGACAATGAGCAGTTCTTC. Encoded protein: CSASRGQFDNEQFF.

This clonotype was observed a handful of times. V usage is TRBV4-3 and J usage is TRBJ1-1; D not certain. The CDR3 runs to 14 residues. Germline lookup yields CDR1 LGHNA and CDR2 YSLEER. V was shortened by 2 bases and J by 0 bases, with 7 bases between the two germline ends. CDR3 in DNA: TGCGCCAGCAGCCAAAGGCCATTGAACACTGAAGCTTTCTTT. Its translation is CASSQRPLNTEAFF.

The chain employs TRBV5-1 and TRBJ2-6; 10 bases match TRBD1. Trimming took 4 bases from V and 0 from J; bases not matched to a gene: 7. Germline-derived CDR1 and CDR2 are SGHRS and YFSETQ. The CDR3 runs 18 residues. This CDR3 reads CASSPSGTGASGANVLTF. The CDR3 coding sequence is TGCGCCAGCAGCCCTTCCGGGACAGGGGCCTCTGGGGCCAACGTCCTGACTTTC.

The V gene is TRBV28, the J gene TRBJ2-2; 7 bases fit TRBD1. The CDR3 covers 17 residues. The trim removed 5 bases at V and 4 bases at J, leaving 13 bases unmatched. Looked up from germline, CDR1 is MDHEN and CDR2 is SYDVKM. The CDR3 nucleotides are TGTGCCAGCAGTCCTCCCCCTGACAGGGATCCCACCGGGGAGCTGTTTTTT. It is translated as CASSPPPDRDPTGELFF.

Ten or more counts support this clonotype. V and J are TRBV12-3 or TRBV12-4 and TRBJ1-5, with no clear D. Trimming stripped 2 bases from V and 4 bases from J, with 12 bases between. The CDR3 runs to 15 residues. The CDR3 DNA is TGTGCCAGCAGTTTATCGGGAGGACGGAATCAGCCCCAGCATTTT. It codes for CASSLSGGRNQPQHF.

The chain uses TRBV20-1 and TRBJ2-2, with 12 positions matching TRBD2. The junction had 0 bases not matched to a gene; V was cut back by 0 bases and J by 1 base. Per the germline V gene, CDR1 is DFQATT and CDR2 is SNEGSKA (reference sequence). The CDR3 loop spans 16 amino acids. CDR3 protein: CSARETSGRNTGELFF. CDR3 in DNA: TGCAGTGCTAGAGAGACTAGCGGGAGGAACACCGGGGAGCTGTTTTTT.

Only a few counts were recorded for this clonotype. The chain links TRBV23-1 to TRBJ1-3; D is possibly TRBD1 (5 bases). Being an ORF, TRBV23-1 has a function that is uncertain. The CDR3 loop spans 17 amino acids. The V and J ends lost 4 bases and 4 bases respectively, with 20 bases between them. CDR3 sequence reads: CASSPAQGIGSGNTIYF. CDR3 coding DNA: TGCGCCAGCAGTCCCGCCCAGGGCATAGGTAGCGGAAACACCATATATTTT.

The chain is built from TRBV6-1 and TRBJ2-1, with 7 bases that match TRBD2. Germline V gene sequence: CDR1 MNHNS, CDR2 SASEGT. Trimming took 5 bases from V and 6 from J; bases not matched to a gene: 13. The CDR3 contains 16 residues. The CDR3 sequence: CASSQHLGGVSNEQFF. The CDR3 DNA follows: TGTGCCAGCAGTCAACACTTGGGGGGGGTCAGCAATGAGCAGTTCTTC.

V usage is TRBV29-1 and J usage is TRBJ2-3; D is uncertain. In germline, CDR1 is SQVTM, CDR2 ANQGSEA. Trimming pared 4 bases from V and 1 base from J, leaving 15 bases between. The CDR3 runs to 15 residues. The CDR3 is CSVVGESSGTDTQYF. The DNA of the CDR3 is TGCAGCGTTGTTGGGGAAAGTTCGGGCACAGATACGCAGTATTTT.

In its sample, this clonotype was seen a few times. V is TRBV4-2 and J is TRBJ2-5; 8 bases line up with TRBD2. The length of the CDR3 is 18 residues. Germline loops: CDR1 LGHNA, CDR2 YNFKEQ. V shed 1 base, J shed 5 bases, and the junction held 15 bases outside the gene matches. The CDR3 DNA is TGTGCCAGCAGCCAAGGAGGTTTCGGGACTAGATTACTGGAGACCCAGTACTTC. Protein sequence: CASSQGGFGTRLLETQYF.

This clonotype turned up a few times. The rearrangement joins TRBV20-1 to TRBJ2-3; D may be TRBD1 or TRBD2 (5 bases each). Per the germline V gene, CDR1 is DFQATT and CDR2 is SNEGSKA (reference sequence). CDR3 length: 13 residues. V was shortened by 5 bases and J by 0 bases, with 9 bases between the two germline ends. CDR3 in amino acids: CSAYGTSTDTQYF. CDR3 DNA sequence: TGCAGTGCTTACGGGACCAGCACAGATACGCAGTATTTT.